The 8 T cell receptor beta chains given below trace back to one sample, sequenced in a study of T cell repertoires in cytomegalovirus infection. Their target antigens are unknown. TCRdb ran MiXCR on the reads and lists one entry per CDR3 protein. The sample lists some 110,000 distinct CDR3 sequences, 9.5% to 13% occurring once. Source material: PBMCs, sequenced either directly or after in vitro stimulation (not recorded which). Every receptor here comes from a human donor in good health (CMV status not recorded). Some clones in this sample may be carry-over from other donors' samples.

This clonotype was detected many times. CDR3 in DNA: TGTGCCAGCAGCCCGGGCCGGGGCCAGGGGCCGAAGACTGAAGCTTTCTTT. Translation gives CASSPGRGQGPKTEAFF. This chain links TRBV11-3 with TRBJ1-1, with D perhaps matching TRBD1 (6 bases). Between the trimmed V and J ends, which lost 5 bases and 5 bases, there was a span of 24 bases. The CDR3 spans 17 residues. Looked up from germline, CDR1 is SGHNT and CDR2 is YENEEA.

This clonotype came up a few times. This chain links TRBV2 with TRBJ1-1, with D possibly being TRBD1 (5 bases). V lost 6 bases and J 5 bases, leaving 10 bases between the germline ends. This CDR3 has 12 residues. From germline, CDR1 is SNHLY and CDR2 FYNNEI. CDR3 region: CASREQVTEAFF. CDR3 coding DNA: TGTGCCAGCAGAGAACAGGTAACTGAAGCTTTCTTT.

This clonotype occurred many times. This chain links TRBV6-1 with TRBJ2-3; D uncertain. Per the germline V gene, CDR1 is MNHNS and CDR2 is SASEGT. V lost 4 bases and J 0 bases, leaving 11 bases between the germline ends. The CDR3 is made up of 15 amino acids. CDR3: CASSVSPESTDTQYF. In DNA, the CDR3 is TGTGCCAGCAGTGTCTCGCCGGAGAGCACAGATACGCAGTATTTT.

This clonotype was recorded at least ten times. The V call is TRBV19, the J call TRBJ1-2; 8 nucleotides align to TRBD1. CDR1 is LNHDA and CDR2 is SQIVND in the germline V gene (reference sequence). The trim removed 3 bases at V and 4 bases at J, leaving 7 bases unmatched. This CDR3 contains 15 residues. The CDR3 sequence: CASSIWRDRTYGYTF. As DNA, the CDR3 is TGTGCCAGTAGTATTTGGCGGGACAGGACCTATGGCTACACCTTC.

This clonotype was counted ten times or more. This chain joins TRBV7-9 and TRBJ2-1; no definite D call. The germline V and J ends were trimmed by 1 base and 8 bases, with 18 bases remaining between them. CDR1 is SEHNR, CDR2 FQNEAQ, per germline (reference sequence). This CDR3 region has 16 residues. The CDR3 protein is CASSLVGVGPPDEQFF. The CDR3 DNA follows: TGTGCCAGCAGCTTAGTTGGTGTCGGACCGCCCGATGAGCAGTTCTTC.

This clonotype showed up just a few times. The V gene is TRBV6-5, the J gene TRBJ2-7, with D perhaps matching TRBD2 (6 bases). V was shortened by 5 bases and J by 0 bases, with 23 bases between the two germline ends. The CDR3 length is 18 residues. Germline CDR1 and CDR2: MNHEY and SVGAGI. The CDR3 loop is CASSPGGSPLESSYEQYF. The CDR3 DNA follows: TGTGCCAGCAGTCCCGGGGGTTCACCGCTGGAAAGCTCCTACGAGCAGTACTTC.

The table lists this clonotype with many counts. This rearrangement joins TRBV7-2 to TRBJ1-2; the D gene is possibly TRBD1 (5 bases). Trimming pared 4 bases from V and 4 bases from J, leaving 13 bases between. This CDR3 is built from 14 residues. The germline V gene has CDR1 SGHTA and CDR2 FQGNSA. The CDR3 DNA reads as TGTGCCAGCAGCTACCTCGGGGGTGGCTATGGCTACACCTTC. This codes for CASSYLGGGYGYTF.

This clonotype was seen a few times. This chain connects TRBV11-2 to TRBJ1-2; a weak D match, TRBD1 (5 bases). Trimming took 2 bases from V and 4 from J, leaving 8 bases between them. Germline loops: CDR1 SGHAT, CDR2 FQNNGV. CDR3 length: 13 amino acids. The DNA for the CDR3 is TGTGCCAGCAGCTTAACCGACAGCTATGGCTACACCTTC. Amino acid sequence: CASSLTDSYGYTF.